The 20 T cell receptor beta chains given below trace back to one sample, sequenced in a study of regulatory T cells in long-lasting Graves disease. Construction of TCR beta libraries relied on iRepertoire HTBI primers and on Arm-PCR targeting CDR3 regions. TCRdb independently ran MiXCR on the multiplex PCR reads; one entry per CDR3 protein. Here the sample spans approximately 400,000 distinct CDR3 sequences, about 25% being singletons. The time point: persistent/refractory GD, antithyroid drugs over 5 years with positive TRAb. Construction of the TCR library relied on RNA isolated from PBMCs. The starting material was peripheral blood mononuclear cells (PBMCs), obtained when the disease was refractory, from a patient treated with antithyroid drugs. The receptors stem from a female donor with Graves disease.

A few counts support this clonotype. The chain combines TRBV12-3 or TRBV12-4 with TRBJ1-2; no clear D gene. Trimming stripped 4 bases from V and 6 bases from J, with 18 bases between. The CDR3 loop spans 15 amino acids. In DNA form, the CDR3 reads TGTGCCAGCAGTTCCGCTTCTGGACCAGTGGATGGCTACACCTTC. As protein: CASSSASGPVDGYTF.

This clonotype has ten or more counts. The chain carries TRBV10-3 and TRBJ1-2; TRBD1 agrees at 7 bases. Germline CDR1 is ENHRY and CDR2 is SYGVKD. The trim removed 2 bases at V and 7 bases at J, leaving 10 bases unmatched. The CDR3 is 15 residues long. The CDR3, as DNA: TGTGCCATCAGTGAGGGACAGGTCGGGGGATCTGGCTACACCTTC. Its translation: CAISEGQVGGSGYTF.

Comments on this clonotype: This sequence may be a read error, since a much larger clone differs from it by one base. V is TRBV12-3 or TRBV12-4 and J is TRBJ1-5; perhaps TRBD1 as D (6 bases). CDR3 length: 20 residues. Here the CDR3 DNA reads TGTGTCAGCAGCCAGAACCTCGAATGGGACATAACCTGGCGCAATCAGCCCCAGCATTTT. Translation gives CVSSQNLEWDITWRNQPQHF.

This clonotype was counted a few times. The chain carries TRBV19 and TRBJ2-1; TRBD1 matches 7 bases. Trimming took 3 bases from V and 1 from J; bases not matched to a gene: 6. The V gene's germline CDR1 is LNHDA and CDR2 SQIVND (reference sequence). This CDR3 region has 16 residues. The CDR3 sequence is CASSIRQGVSYNEQFF. CDR3 nucleotide sequence: TGTGCCAGTAGTATCCGACAGGGTGTGTCCTACAATGAGCAGTTCTTC.

The rearrangement joins TRBV20-1 to TRBJ1-1; D is ambiguous. Germline V CDR1 and CDR2: DFQATT, SNEGSKA (reference sequence). Trimming left V 6 bases short and J 1 base short, with 6 bases between. The CDR3 extends over 11 amino acids. CDR3: CSAAANTEAFF. The DNA of the CDR3 is TGCAGTGCGGCTGCGAACACTGAAGCTTTCTTT.

The CDR3, as DNA: TGTGCCAGCAGCCAAGATCTTACAGGTCTCCTAGGGTACGAGCAGTACTTC. Encoded protein: CASSQDLTGLLGYEQYF. This rearrangement joins TRBV3-1 to TRBJ2-7; TRBD1 is a possible D gene (5 bases). Germline CDR1 reads LGHDT; CDR2 reads YNNKEL (reference sequence). There are 17 residues in the CDR3. Between the trimmed V and J ends, which lost 0 bases and 4 bases, there was a span of 19 bases.

Worth noting for this clonotype: A single base separates this from a much larger clone, so it may be a read error. The chain combines TRBV6-2 or TRBV6-3 with TRBJ1-4; maybe TRBD1 (6 bases). V was cut by 2 bases and J by 8 bases, with 12 bases left in between. This CDR3 is built from 14 residues. Germline lookup yields CDR1 MNHEY and CDR2 SVGEGT. CDR3 nucleotides: TGTGCCAGCAGTTACGCCAGGGGAGCCGAAAAACTGTTTTTT. This translates into CASSYARGAEKLFF.

Only a few counts were recorded for this clonotype. This chain uses TRBV3-1 with TRBJ2-7, with 8 bases lining up with TRBD2. Losses at the gene ends were 4 bases for V and 7 bases for J; bases not matched to a gene: 6. The germline gives CDR1 LGHDT, CDR2 YNNKEL (reference sequence). The CDR3 sequence is 13 residues long. The CDR3 sequence: CASSPSGPLEQYF. CDR3 nucleotide sequence: TGTGCCAGCAGCCCTAGCGGGCCCTTGGAGCAGTACTTC.

In its sample, this clonotype was seen a few times. The gene calls are TRBV5-1 and TRBJ1-2; D not certain. V was cut by 8 bases and J by 2 bases, with 10 bases left in between. The CDR3 is made up of 12 amino acids. Germline assignment: CDR1 SGHRS and CDR2 YFSETQ. The CDR3 loop reads CASARENYGYTF. CDR3 nucleotide sequence: TGCGCCAGTGCTCGCGAAAACTATGGCTACACCTTC.

Many counts were recorded for this clonotype. This rearrangement joins TRBV2 to TRBJ1-4, with TRBD1 matching 8 bases. The CDR3 totals 14 residues. Unmatched junction bases numbered 11, after V lost 10 bases and J lost 7 bases. The germline CDR1 and CDR2 sequences are SNHLY and FYNNEI. CDR3 sequence: CATTGQGSGEKLFF. CDR3 in DNA: TGTGCCACCACCGGACAGGGTTCGGGTGAAAAACTGTTTTTT.

This clonotype was counted many times. This sequence joins TRBV6-1 and TRBJ1-1, with D possibly matching TRBD1 (5 bases). Per germline, CDR1 MNHNS and CDR2 SASEGT. Between the trimmed V and J ends, which lost 3 bases and 1 base, there was a span of 9 bases. There are 14 residues in the CDR3. The CDR3 is CASSEGTANTEAFF. The CDR3 nucleotides read TGTGCCAGCAGTGAGGGGACGGCGAACACTGAAGCTTTCTTT.

This clonotype was detected ten times or more. The V call is TRBV2, the J call TRBJ1-1; D is unclear. V lost 2 bases, J lost 6 bases, and 16 bases lay in between. The CDR3 is 15 amino acids. Germline V gene lookup returns CDR1 SNHLY and CDR2 FYNNEI. DNA of the CDR3: TGTGCCAGCAGTGAACAAAAGGGCCTGGTCCCTGAAGCTTTCTTT. Its translation is CASSEQKGLVPEAFF. The full variable domain, its missing parts supplied by reference TRBV2 and TRBJ1-1, is EPEVTQTPSHQVTQMGQEVILRCVPISNHLYFYWYRQILGQKVEFLVSFYNNEISEKSEIFDDQFSVERPDGSNFTLKIRSTKLEDSAMYFCASSEQKGLVPEAFFGQGTRLTVV.

The V and J genes are TRBV6-1 and TRBJ1-5, with a possible D match to TRBD1 (5 bases). V was pared by 3 bases and J by 0 bases, with 12 bases between. Germline assignment: CDR1 MNHNS and CDR2 SASEGT. The CDR3 covers 16 residues. In nucleotides, the CDR3 is TGTGCCAGCAGTGAGAGGGGCAGTTATAGCAATCAGCCCCAGCATTTT. Protein product: CASSERGSYSNQPQHF.

Comment on this clonotype: This clone may be a read error of a much larger clone one base away. This chain uses TRBV12-3 or TRBV12-4 with TRBJ2-7, with 7 bases that match TRBD2. The CDR3 is 21 amino acids. CDR3 loop: CASSLALGPTQGGSETYGQYF. The CDR3 coding sequence is TGTGCCAGCAGTTTAGCGCTCGGACCGACTCAGGGCGGGAGTGAAACCTACGGGCAGTACTTC.

This chain links TRBV3-1 with TRBJ2-3; 8 bases agree with TRBD2. Germline values: CDR1 LGHDT, CDR2 YNNKEL (reference sequence). The CDR3 sequence is 15 residues long. The junction had 5 bases not matched to a gene; V was cut back by 0 bases and J by 6 bases. CDR3 region: CASSQDSRTSDTQYF. DNA for the CDR3: TGTGCCAGCAGCCAAGACTCCCGGACTAGCGATACGCAGTATTTT.

This chain joins TRBV29-1 and TRBJ1-1; the D gene is possibly TRBD1 (6 bases). The V end lost 2 bases, the J end lost 0 bases, and 10 bases lay between the germline ends. Per the germline V gene, CDR1 is SQVTM and CDR2 is ANQGSEA. CDR3 length: 14 residues. The CDR3 DNA reads as TGCAGCGTTGAACGAACAGGGCTGAACACTGAAGCTTTCTTT. The encoded protein is CSVERTGLNTEAFF.

This clonotype was recorded once. A much larger clone differs from this one at a single base, so this may be a read error. The rearrangement joins TRBV20-1 to TRBJ2-5; D is unclear. Germline-derived CDR1 and CDR2 are DFQATT and SNEGSKA (reference sequence). V lost 6 bases and J 4 bases, leaving 15 bases between the germline ends. This CDR3 region has 13 residues. CDR3 nucleotides: TGCAGTGCCAACCTTGCCTCGGTAGAGACCCAGTACTTC. Translated, it gives CSANLASVETQYF.

V and J are TRBV12-3 or TRBV12-4 and TRBJ2-7, with 10 bases matching TRBD2. The CDR3 runs to 13 residues. V was clipped by 6 bases and J by 4 bases; unmatched bases: 3. The CDR3 here is CASRGLAPYEQYF. CDR3 sequence (DNA): TGTGCCAGCAGGGGACTAGCGCCTTACGAGCAGTACTTC.

This clonotype turned up a few times. The V and J genes are TRBV20-1 and TRBJ1-5; D call uncertain. This CDR3 is 13 amino acids long. The V gene lost 2 bases and the J gene lost 5 bases, with 10 bases spanning the gap. Germline V CDR1 and CDR2: DFQATT, SNEGSKA (reference sequence). The CDR3 DNA sequence: TGCAGTGCTAGAAAGGAATCCTATCAGCCCCAGCATTTT. Translating it yields CSARKESYQPQHF.

This clonotype was counted ten times or more. This chain joins TRBV4-1 and TRBJ2-5, with 10 bases aligning to TRBD1. The V gene end was trimmed by 4 bases and the J gene end by 3 bases; junction bases not matched to a gene: 8. This CDR3 comprises 16 residues. Per germline, CDR1 MGHRA and CDR2 YSYEKL. This chain's CDR3 is CASSPQGQGMEETQYF. As DNA, the CDR3 is TGCGCCAGCAGCCCCCAGGGACAGGGGATGGAAGAGACCCAGTACTTC.